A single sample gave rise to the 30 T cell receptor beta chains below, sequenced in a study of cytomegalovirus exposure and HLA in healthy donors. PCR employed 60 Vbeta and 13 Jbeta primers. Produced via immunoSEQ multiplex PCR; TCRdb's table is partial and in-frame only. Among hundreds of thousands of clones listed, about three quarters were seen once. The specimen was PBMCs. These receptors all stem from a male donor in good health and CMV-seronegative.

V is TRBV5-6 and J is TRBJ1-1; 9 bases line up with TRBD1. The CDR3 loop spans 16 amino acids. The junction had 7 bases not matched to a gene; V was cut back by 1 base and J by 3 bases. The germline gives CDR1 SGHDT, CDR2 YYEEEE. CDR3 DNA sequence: TGTGCCAGCAGCTTGCCGCGGACAGGGGTCGACACTGAAGCTTTCTTT. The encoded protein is CASSLPRTGVDTEAFF.

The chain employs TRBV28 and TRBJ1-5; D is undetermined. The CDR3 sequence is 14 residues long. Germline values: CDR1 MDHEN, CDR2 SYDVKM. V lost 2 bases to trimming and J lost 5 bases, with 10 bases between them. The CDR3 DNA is TGTGCCAGCAGTTTAACCGGTTTCGATCAGCCCCAGCATTTT. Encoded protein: CASSLTGFDQPQHF.

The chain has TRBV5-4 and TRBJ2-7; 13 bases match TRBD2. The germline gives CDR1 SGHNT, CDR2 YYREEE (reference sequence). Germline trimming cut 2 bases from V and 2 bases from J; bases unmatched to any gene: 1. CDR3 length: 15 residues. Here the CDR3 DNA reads TGTGCCAGCAGCTTCGGGACTAGCGGGACCTACGAGCAGTACTTC. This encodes CASSFGTSGTYEQYF.

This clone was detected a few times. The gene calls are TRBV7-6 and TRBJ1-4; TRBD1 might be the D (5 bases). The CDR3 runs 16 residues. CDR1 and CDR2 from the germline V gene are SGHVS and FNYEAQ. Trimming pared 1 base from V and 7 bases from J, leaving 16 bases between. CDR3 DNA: TGTGCCAGCAGCTTAGTTGGGGCAGCCTTAAGTGAAAAACTGTTTTTT. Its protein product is CASSLVGAALSEKLFF.

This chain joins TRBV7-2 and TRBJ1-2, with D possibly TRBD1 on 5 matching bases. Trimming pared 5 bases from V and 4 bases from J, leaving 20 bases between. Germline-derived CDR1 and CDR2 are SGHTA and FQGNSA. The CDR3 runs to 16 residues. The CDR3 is CASSNHLLTDRYGYTF. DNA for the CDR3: TGTGCCAGCAGCAACCACCTCTTGACAGACCGCTATGGCTACACCTTC.

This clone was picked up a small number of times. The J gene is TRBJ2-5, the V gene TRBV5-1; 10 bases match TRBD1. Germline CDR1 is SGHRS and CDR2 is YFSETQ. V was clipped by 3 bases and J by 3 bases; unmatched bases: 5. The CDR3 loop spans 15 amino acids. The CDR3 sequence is CASSSTGTGEETQYF. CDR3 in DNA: TGCGCCAGCAGCTCGACCGGGACAGGGGAAGAGACCCAGTACTTC.

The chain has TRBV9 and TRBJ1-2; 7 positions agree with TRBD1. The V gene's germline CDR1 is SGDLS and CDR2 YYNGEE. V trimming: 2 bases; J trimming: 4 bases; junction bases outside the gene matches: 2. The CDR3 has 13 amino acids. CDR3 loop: CASSVDRVYGYTF. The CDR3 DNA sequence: TGTGCCAGCAGCGTTGACAGGGTCTATGGCTACACCTTC.

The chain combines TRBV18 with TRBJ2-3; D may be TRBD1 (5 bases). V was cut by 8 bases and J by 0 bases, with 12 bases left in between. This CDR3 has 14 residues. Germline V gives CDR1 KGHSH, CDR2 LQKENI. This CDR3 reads CASALGQSTDTQYF. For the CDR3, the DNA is TGTGCCAGCGCCTTGGGGCAAAGCACAGATACGCAGTATTTT.

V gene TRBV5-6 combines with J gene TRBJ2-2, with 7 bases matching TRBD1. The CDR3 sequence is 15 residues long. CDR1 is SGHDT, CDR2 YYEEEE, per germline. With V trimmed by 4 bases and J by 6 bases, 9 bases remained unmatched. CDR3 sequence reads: CASSVVSGGPGELFF. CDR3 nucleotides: TGTGCCAGCAGCGTTGTATCAGGGGGACCCGGGGAGCTGTTTTTT.

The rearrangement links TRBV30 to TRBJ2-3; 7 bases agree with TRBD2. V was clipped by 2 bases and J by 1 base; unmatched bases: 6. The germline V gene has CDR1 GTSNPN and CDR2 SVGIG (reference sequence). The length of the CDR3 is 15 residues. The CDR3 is CAWSFGRGGTDTQYF. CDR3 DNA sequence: TGTGCCTGGAGTTTTGGGAGGGGAGGCACAGATACGCAGTATTTT.

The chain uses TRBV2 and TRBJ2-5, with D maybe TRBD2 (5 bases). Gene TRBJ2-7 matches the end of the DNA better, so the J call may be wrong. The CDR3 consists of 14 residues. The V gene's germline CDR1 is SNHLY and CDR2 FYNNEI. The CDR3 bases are TGTGCCAGCAGGAGGACTTTGTACTCCTACGAGCAGTACTTC. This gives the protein CASRRTLYSYEQYF.

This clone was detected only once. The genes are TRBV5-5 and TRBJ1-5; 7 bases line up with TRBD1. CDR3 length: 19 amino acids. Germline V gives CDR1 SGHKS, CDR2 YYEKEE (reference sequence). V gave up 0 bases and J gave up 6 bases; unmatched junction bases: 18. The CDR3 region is CASSLVFALRDSISQPQHF. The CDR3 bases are TGTGCCAGCAGCTTGGTCTTTGCACTACGGGACAGTATTTCTCAGCCCCAGCATTTT. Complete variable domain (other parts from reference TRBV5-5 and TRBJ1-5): DAGVTQSPTHLIKTRGQQVTLRCSPISGHKSVSWYQQVLGQGPQFIFQYYEKEERGRGNFPDRFSARQFPNYSSELNVNALLLGDSALYLCASSLVFALRDSISQPQHFGDGTRLSIL.

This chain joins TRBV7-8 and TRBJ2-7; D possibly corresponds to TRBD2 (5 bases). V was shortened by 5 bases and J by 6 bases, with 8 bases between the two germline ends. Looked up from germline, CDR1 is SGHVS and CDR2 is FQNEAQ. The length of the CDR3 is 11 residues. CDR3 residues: CASSLAGEQYF. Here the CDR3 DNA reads TGTGCCAGCAGCCTTGCGGGCGAGCAGTACTTC.

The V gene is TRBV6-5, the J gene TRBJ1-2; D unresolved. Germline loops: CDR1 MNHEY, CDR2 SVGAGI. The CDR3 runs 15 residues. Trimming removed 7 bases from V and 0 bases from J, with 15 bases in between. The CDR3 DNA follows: TGTGCCAGCACTTTAAACCACCCTACTAACTATGGCTACACCTTC. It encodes CASTLNHPTNYGYTF.

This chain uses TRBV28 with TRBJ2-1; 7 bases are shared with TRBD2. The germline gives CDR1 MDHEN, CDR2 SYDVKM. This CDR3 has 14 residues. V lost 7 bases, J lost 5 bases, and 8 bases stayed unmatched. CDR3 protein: CASTTGTTNNEQFF. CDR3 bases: TGTGCCAGCACCACCGGGACTACCAACAATGAGCAGTTCTTC. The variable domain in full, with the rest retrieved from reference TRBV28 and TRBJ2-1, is DVKVTQSSRYLVKRTGEKVFLECVQDMDHENMFWYRQDPGLGLRLIYFSYDVKMKEKGDIPEGYSVSREKKERFSLILESASTNQTSMYLCASTTGTTNNEQFFGPGTRLTVL.

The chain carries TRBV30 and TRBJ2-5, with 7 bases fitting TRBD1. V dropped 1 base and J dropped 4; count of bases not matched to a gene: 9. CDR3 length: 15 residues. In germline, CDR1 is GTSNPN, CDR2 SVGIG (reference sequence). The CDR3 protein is CAWSEGNRGRETQYF. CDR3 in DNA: TGTGCCTGGAGTGAAGGGAACAGGGGACGAGAGACCCAGTACTTC.

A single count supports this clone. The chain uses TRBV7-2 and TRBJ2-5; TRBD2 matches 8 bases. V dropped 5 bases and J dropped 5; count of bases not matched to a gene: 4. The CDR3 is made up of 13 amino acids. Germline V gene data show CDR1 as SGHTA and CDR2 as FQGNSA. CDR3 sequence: CASSPGLEETQYF. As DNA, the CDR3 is TGTGCCAGCAGCCCGGGACTAGAGGAGACCCAGTACTTC.

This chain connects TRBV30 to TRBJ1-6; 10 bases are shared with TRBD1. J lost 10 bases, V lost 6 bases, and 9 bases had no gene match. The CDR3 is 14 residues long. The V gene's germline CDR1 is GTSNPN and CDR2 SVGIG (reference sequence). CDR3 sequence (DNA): TGTGCCTGTCCTCGGACAGGGGGACGATCACCCCTCCACTTT. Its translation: CACPRTGGRSPLHF.

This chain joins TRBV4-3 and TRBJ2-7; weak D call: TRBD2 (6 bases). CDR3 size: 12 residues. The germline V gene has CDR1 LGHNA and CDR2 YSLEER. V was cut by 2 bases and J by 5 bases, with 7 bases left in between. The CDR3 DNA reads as TGCGCCAGCAGCCAAAGGAGGGACGAGCAGTACTTC. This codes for CASSQRRDEQYF.

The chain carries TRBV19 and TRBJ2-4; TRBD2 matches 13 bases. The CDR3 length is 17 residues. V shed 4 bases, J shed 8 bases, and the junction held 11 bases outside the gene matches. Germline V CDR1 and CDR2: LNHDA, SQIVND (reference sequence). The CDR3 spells CASSRGLAGVGLDIQYF. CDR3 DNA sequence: TGTGCCAGTAGTAGAGGACTAGCGGGAGTGGGGCTAGACATTCAGTACTTC.

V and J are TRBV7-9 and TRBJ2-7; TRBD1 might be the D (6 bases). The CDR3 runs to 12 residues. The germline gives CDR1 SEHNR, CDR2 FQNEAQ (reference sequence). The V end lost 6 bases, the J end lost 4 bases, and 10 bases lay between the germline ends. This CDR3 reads CASSMTGYEQYF. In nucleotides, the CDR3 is TGTGCCAGCAGTATGACAGGATACGAGCAGTACTTC.

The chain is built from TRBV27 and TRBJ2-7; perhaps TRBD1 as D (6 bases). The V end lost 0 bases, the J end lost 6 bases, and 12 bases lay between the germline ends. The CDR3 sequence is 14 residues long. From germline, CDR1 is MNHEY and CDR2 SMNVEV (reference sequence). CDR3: CASSLSTKGGEQYF. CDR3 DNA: TGTGCCAGCAGTTTATCCACGAAAGGGGGCGAGCAGTACTTC.

In nucleotides, the CDR3 is TGTGCCAGCAGCTTATCAAGCGGGGGCCTGGGGACCCAGTACTTC. It is translated as CASSLSSGGLGTQYF. The chain links TRBV7-9 to TRBJ2-5; TRBD2 matches at 8 bases. V gave up 2 bases and J gave up 7 bases; unmatched junction bases: 9. Germline values: CDR1 SEHNR, CDR2 FQNEAQ (reference sequence). CDR3 length: 15 residues.

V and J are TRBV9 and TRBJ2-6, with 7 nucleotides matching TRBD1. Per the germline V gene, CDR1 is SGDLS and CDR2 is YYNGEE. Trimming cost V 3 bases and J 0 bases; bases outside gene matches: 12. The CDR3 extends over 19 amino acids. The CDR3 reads CASSARTGTAHSGANVLTF. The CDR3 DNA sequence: TGTGCCAGCAGCGCCCGGACAGGCACCGCCCACTCTGGGGCCAACGTCCTGACTTTC.

The CDR3 here is CASSTGQGQYGYTF. The CDR3 nucleotides read TGTGCCAGCAGCACCGGACAGGGCCAGTATGGCTACACCTTC. The V and J genes are TRBV7-9 and TRBJ1-2; 8 bases fit TRBD1. Trimming at V came to 5 bases and at J to 5 bases, leaving 7 bases not matched to a gene. This CDR3 comprises 14 residues. Per the germline V gene, CDR1 is SEHNR and CDR2 is FQNEAQ (reference sequence). Complete variable domain (other parts from reference TRBV7-9 and TRBJ1-2): DTGVSQNPRHKITKRGQNVTFRCDPISEHNRLYWYRQTLGQGPEFLTYFQNEAQLEKSRLLSDRFSAERPKGSFSTLEIQRTEQGDSAMYLCASSTGQGQYGYTFGSGTRLTVV.

The CDR3 bases are TGCACCAGCAGCCAAAAGACAGGAAACTATGGCTACACCTTC. Its translation: CTSSQKTGNYGYTF. The chain joins TRBV1 to TRBJ1-2; the table names TRBD1, a call not compared with the DNA. TRBV1 constitutes a pseudogene. This CDR3 is 14 amino acids long.

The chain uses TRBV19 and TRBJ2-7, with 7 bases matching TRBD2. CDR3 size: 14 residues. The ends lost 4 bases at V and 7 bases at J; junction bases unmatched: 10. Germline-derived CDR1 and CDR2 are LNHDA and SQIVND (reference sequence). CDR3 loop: CASSNVGGPEEQYF. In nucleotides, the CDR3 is TGTGCCAGTAGTAATGTGGGAGGGCCGGAAGAGCAGTACTTC.

As DNA, the CDR3 is TGTGCCAGCACCACCTCAGGAAACTCCCTATACAATGAGCAGTTCTTC. This sequence encodes CASTTSGNSLYNEQFF. The chain employs TRBV9 and TRBJ2-1; no reliable D call. This CDR3 is built from 16 residues. The V end was cut by 6 bases, the J end by 4 bases, with 20 bases between. Per the germline V gene, CDR1 is SGDLS and CDR2 is YYNGEE.

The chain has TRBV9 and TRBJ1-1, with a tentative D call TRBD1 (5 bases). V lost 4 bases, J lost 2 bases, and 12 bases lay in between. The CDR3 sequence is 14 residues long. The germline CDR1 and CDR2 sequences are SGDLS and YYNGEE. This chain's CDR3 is CASSSGGDNTEAFF. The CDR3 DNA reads TGTGCCAGCAGCTCCGGCGGGGACAACACTGAAGCTTTCTTT.

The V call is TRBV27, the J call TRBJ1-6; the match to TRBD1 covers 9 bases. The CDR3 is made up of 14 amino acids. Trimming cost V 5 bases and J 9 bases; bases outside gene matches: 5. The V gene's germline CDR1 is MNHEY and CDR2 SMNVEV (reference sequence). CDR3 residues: CASSELGQGSPLHF. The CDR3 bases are TGTGCCAGCAGTGAGCTGGGACAGGGTTCACCCCTCCACTTT.